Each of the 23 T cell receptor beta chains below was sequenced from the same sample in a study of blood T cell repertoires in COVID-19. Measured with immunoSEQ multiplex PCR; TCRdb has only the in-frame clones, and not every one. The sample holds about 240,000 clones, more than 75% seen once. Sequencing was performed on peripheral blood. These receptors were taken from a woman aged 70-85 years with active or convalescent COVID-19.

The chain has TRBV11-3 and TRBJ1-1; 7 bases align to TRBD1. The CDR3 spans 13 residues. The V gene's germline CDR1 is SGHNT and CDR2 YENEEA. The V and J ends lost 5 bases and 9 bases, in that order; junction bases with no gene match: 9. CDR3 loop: CASSPRPTGKAFF. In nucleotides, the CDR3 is TGTGCCAGCAGCCCTAGACCGACAGGGAAAGCTTTCTTT.

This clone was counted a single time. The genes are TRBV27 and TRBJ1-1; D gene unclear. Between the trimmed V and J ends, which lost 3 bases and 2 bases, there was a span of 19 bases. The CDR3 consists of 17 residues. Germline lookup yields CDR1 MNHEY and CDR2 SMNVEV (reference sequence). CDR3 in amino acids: CASSLVRSPPTNTEAFF. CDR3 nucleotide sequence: TGTGCCAGCAGTTTGGTCCGGTCACCCCCCACCAACACTGAAGCTTTCTTT.

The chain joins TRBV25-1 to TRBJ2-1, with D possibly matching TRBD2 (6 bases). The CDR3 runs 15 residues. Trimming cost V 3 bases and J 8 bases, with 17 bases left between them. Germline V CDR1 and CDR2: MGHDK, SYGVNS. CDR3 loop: CASSEEGTVGDEQFF. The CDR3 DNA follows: TGTGCCAGCAGTGAGGAGGGGACCGTCGGGGATGAGCAGTTCTTC. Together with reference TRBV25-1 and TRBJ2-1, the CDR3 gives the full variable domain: EADIYQTPRYLVIGTGKKITLECSQTMGHDKMYWYQQDPGMELHLIHYSYGVNSTEKGDLSSESTVSRIRTEHFPLTLESARPSHTSQYLCASSEEGTVGDEQFFGPGTRLTVL.

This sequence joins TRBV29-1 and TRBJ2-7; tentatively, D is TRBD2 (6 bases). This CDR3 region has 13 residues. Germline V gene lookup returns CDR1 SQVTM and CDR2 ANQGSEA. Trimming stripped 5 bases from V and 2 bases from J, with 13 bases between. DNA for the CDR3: TGCAGCGTTTTTGGGGGGAGTACCTACGAGCAGTACTTC. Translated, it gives CSVFGGSTYEQYF.

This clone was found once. The CDR3 loop is CATSQDGTEYGYTF. The CDR3 DNA follows: TGTGCCACAAGCCAGGACGGGACAGAGTATGGCTACACCTTC. This sequence joins TRBV24-1 and TRBJ1-2, with TRBD1 identical over 7 bases. The CDR3 has 14 residues. Unmatched junction bases numbered 12, after V lost 10 bases and J lost 5 bases. Germline-derived CDR1 and CDR2 are KGHDR and SFDVKD.

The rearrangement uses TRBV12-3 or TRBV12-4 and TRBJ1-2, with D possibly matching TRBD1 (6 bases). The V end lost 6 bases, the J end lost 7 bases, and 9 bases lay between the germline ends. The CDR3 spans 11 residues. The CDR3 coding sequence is TGTGCCAGCAGCACAGGGTTTGGCTACACCTTC. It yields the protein CASSTGFGYTF.

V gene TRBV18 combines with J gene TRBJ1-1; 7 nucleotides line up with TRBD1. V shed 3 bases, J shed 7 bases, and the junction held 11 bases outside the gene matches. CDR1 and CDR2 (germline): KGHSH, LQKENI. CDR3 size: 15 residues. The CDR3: CASSPPTGSGREAFF. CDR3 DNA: TGTGCCAGCTCACCCCCGACAGGGAGTGGGCGTGAAGCTTTCTTT. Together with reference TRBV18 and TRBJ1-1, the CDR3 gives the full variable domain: NAGVMQNPRHLVRRRGQEARLRCSPMKGHSHVYWYRQLPEEGLKFMVYLQKENIIDESGMPKERFSAEFPKEGPSILRIQQVVRGDSAAYFCASSPPTGSGREAFFGQGTRLTVV.

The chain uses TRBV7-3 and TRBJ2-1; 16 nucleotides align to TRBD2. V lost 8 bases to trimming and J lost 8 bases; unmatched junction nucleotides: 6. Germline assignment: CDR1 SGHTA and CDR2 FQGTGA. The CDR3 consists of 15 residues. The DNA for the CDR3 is TGTGCCAGCCCCTGGGGACTAGCGGGGGGGTATGAGCAGTTCTTC. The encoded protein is CASPWGLAGGYEQFF.

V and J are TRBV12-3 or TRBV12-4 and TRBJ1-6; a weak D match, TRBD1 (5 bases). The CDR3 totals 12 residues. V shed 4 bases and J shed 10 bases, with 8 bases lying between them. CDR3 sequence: CASSSGFSPLHF. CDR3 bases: TGTGCCAGCAGTTCAGGGTTCTCACCCCTCCACTTT.

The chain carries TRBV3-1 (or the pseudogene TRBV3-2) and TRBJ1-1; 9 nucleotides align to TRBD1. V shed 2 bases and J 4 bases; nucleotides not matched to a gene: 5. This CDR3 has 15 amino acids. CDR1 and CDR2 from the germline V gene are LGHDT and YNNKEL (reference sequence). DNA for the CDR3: TGTGCCAGCAGCCAAAGCCTGACAGGGGGCACTGAAGCTTTCTTT. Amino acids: CASSQSLTGGTEAFF.

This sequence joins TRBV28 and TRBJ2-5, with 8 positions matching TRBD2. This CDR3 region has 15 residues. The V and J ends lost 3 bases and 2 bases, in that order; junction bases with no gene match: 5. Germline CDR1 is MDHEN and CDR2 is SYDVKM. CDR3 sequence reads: CASSLERGLQETQYF. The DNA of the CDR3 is TGTGCCAGCAGTTTGGAGCGGGGGCTTCAAGAGACCCAGTACTTC.

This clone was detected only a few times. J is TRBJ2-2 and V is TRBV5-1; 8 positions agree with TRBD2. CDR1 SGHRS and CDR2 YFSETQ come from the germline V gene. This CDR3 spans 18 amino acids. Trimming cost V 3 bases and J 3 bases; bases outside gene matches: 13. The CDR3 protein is CASSSLAPSGGDTGELFF. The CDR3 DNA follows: TGCGCCAGCAGCTCACTGGCCCCCAGCGGGGGAGACACCGGGGAGCTGTTTTTT.

The CDR3 nucleotides are TGTGCCAGTAGCCCTCCGGGGAGCACCATATATTTT. Protein product: CASSPPGSTIYF. The chain links TRBV19 to TRBJ1-3; no firm D call. V lost 6 bases and J 9 bases, leaving 12 bases between the germline ends. Per germline, CDR1 LNHDA and CDR2 SQIVND (reference sequence). The CDR3 sequence is 12 residues long.

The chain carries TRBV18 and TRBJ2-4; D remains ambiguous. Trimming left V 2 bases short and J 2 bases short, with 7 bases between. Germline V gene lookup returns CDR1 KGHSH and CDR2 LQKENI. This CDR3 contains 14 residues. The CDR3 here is CASSPASTKNIQYF. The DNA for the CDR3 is TGTGCCAGCTCACCAGCCTCTACCAAAAACATTCAGTACTTC. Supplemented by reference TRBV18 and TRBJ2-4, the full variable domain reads NAGVMQNPRHLVRRRGQEARLRCSPMKGHSHVYWYRQLPEEGLKFMVYLQKENIIDESGMPKERFSAEFPKEGPSILRIQQVVRGDSAAYFCASSPASTKNIQYFGAGTRLSVL.

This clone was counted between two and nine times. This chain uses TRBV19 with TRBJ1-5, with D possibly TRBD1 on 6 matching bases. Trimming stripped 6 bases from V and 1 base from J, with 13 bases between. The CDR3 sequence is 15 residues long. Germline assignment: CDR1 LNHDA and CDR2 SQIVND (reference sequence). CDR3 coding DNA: TGTGCCAGTAGAACCACAGGGAAAAGCAATCAGCCCCAGCATTTT. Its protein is CASRTTGKSNQPQHF. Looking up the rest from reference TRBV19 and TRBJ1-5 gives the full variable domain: DGGITQSPKYLFRKEGQNVTLSCEQNLNHDAMYWYRQDPGQGLRLIYYSQIVNDFQKGDIAEGYSVSREKKESFPLTVTSAQKNPTAFYLCASRTTGKSNQPQHFGDGTRLSIL.

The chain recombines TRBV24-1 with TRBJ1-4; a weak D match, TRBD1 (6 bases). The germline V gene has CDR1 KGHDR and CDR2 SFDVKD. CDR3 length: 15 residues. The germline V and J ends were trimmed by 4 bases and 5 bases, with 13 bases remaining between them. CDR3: CATSDVGGNNEKLFF. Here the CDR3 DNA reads TGTGCCACCAGTGACGTAGGGGGTAACAATGAAAAACTGTTTTTT.

The CDR3 DNA follows: TGTGCCAGCAGCCAAGATATAGTGGACAGGGGAAACATTCAGTACTTC. Its translation is CASSQDIVDRGNIQYF. The chain is built from TRBV3-1 (or the pseudogene TRBV3-2) and TRBJ2-4; 9 positions match TRBD1. Trimming took 0 bases from V and 6 from J; bases not matched to a gene: 6. CDR3 length: 16 amino acids. The V gene's germline CDR1 is LGHDT and CDR2 YNNKEL (reference sequence).

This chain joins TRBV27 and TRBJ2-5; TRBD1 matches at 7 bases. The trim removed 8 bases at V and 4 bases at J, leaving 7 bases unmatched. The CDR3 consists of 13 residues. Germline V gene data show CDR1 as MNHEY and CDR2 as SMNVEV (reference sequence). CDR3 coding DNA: TGTGCCAGCCTCGACAGGGCTACAGAGACCCAGTACTTC. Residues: CASLDRATETQYF.

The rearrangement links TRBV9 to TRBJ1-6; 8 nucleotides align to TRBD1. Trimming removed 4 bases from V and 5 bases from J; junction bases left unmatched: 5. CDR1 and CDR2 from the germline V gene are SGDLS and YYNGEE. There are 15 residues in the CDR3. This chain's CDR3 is CASSTRTGNNSPLHF. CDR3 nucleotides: TGTGCCAGCAGCACCCGGACAGGGAATAATTCACCCCTCCACTTT.

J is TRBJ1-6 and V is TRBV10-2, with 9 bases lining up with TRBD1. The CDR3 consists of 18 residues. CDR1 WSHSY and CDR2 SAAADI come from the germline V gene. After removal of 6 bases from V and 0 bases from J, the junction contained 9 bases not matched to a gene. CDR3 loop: CASSRGTGSYSYNSPLHF. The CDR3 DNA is TGCGCCAGCAGCCGCGGGACAGGGTCGTACTCCTATAATTCACCCCTCCACTTT.

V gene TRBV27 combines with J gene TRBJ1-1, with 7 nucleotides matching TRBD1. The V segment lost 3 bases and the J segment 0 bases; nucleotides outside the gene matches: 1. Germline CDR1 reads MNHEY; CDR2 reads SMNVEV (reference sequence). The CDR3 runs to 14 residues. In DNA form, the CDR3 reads TGTGCCAGCAGTTTCGACAGGGTGAACACTGAAGCTTTCTTT. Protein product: CASSFDRVNTEAFF.

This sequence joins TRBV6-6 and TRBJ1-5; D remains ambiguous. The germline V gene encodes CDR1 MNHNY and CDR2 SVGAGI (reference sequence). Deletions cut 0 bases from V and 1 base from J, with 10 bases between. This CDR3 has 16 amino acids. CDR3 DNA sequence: TGTGCCAGCAGTTACTCGAACCCGGGAAGCAATCAGCCCCAGCATTTT. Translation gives CASSYSNPGSNQPQHF.

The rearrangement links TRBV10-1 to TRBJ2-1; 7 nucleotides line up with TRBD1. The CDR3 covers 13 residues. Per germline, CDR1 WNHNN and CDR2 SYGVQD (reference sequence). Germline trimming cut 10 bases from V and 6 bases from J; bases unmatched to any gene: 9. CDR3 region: CATKMAGGNEQFF. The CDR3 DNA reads TGCGCCACTAAAATGGCAGGGGGCAATGAGCAGTTCTTC.